Listed below are T cell receptor beta chains from one sample, sequenced in a study of cytomegalovirus exposure and HLA in healthy donors. Some clones are missing from TCRdb's copy, which holds only in-frame ones; the method was immunoSEQ multiplex PCR. The table includes approximately 300,000 clones, approximately 90% detected once. The material sequenced was PBMCs. These receptors came from a young woman in good health and CMV-seronegative. Both conserved end residues are part of each CDR3. Fields, in order: V gene, CDR3 length, J gene, D gene, clone size, CDR3 protein, CDR3 DNA. A D gene is named only where the DNA matches it firmly. The listing skips clone size in some rows; elsewhere it reads once, few, many or a size class.

v_call: TRBV9
cdr3_length: 21
j_call: TRBJ2-6
d_call: NA
clone_size: once
cdr3_aa: CASSVATGGRYTISGANVLTF
cdr3_nt: TGTGCCAGCAGCGTAGCTACTGGGGGCAGATACACCATCTCTGGGGCCAACGTCCTGACTTTC

v_call: TRBV6-1
cdr3_length: 12
j_call: TRBJ1-2
d_call: NA
clone_size: NA
cdr3_aa: CAGGHLNYGYTF
cdr3_nt: TGTGCCGGTGGACACCTGAACTATGGCTACACCTTC

v_call: TRBV25-1
cdr3_length: 15
j_call: TRBJ2-3
d_call: NA
clone_size: NA
cdr3_aa: CASSERGGRADTQYF
cdr3_nt: TGTGCCAGCAGTGAACGCGGCGGGCGGGCAGATACGCAGTATTTT

v_call: TRBV6-5
cdr3_length: 15
j_call: TRBJ2-1
d_call: NA
clone_size: NA
cdr3_aa: CASSYSTAPVNEQFF
cdr3_nt: TGTGCCAGCAGTTACTCTACAGCCCCAGTCAATGAGCAGTTCTTC

v_call: TRBV7-2
cdr3_length: 13
j_call: TRBJ2-7
d_call: NA
clone_size: few
cdr3_aa: CASSDPVAYEQYF
cdr3_nt: TGTGCCAGCAGCGATCCGGTGGCCTACGAGCAGTACTTC

v_call: TRBV5-4
cdr3_length: 14
j_call: TRBJ2-7
d_call: TRBD1
clone_size: NA
cdr3_aa: CASSWGTGGYEQYF
cdr3_nt: TGTGCCAGCAGCTGGGGGACAGGGGGTTACGAGCAGTACTTC

v_call: TRBV27
cdr3_length: 15
j_call: TRBJ2-3
d_call: TRBD2
clone_size: NA
cdr3_aa: CASSLLAGNSDTQYF
cdr3_nt: TGTGCCAGCAGTCTATTAGCGGGGAACTCAGATACGCAGTATTTT

v_call: TRBV2
cdr3_length: 14
j_call: TRBJ2-5
d_call: NA
clone_size: NA
cdr3_aa: CASSEAPVQETQYF
cdr3_nt: TGTGCCAGCAGTGAAGCCCCAGTCCAAGAGACCCAGTACTTC

v_call: TRBV27
cdr3_length: 14
j_call: TRBJ2-3
d_call: NA
clone_size: NA
cdr3_aa: CASSPWGVTDTQYF
cdr3_nt: TGTGCCAGCAGTCCCTGGGGGGTCACAGATACGCAGTATTTT

v_call: TRBV19
cdr3_length: 17
j_call: TRBJ2-1
d_call: TRBD2
clone_size: many
cdr3_aa: CASSIGSSGSVGNEQFF
cdr3_nt: TGTGCCAGTAGTATAGGGTCTAGCGGGAGCGTGGGCAATGAGCAGTTCTTC

v_call: TRBV27
cdr3_length: 14
j_call: TRBJ1-2
d_call: NA
clone_size: NA
cdr3_aa: CASSLLGGNYGYTF
cdr3_nt: TGTGCCAGCAGTTTATTAGGGGGTAACTATGGCTACACCTTC

v_call: TRBV14
cdr3_length: 15
j_call: TRBJ2-1
d_call: NA
clone_size: NA
cdr3_aa: CASSQDWASANEQFF
cdr3_nt: TGTGCCAGCAGCCAAGATTGGGCCTCGGCAAATGAGCAGTTCTTC

v_call: TRBV5-6
cdr3_length: 14
j_call: TRBJ1-1
d_call: NA
clone_size: NA
cdr3_aa: CASSTGLGGTEAFF
cdr3_nt: TGTGCCAGCAGCACGGGACTCGGGGGCACTGAAGCTTTCTTT

v_call: TRBV5-1
cdr3_length: 15
j_call: TRBJ2-3
d_call: NA
clone_size: NA
cdr3_aa: CASSLGLGFWDTQYF
cdr3_nt: TGCGCCAGCAGCTTGGGCCTAGGCTTTTGGGATACGCAGTATTTT

v_call: TRBV4-1
cdr3_length: 16
j_call: TRBJ2-1
d_call: TRBD1
clone_size: NA
cdr3_aa: CASSQAGDRGYNEQFF
cdr3_nt: TGCGCCAGCAGCCAAGCTGGGGACAGGGGCTACAATGAGCAGTTCTTC

v_call: TRBV27
cdr3_length: 16
j_call: TRBJ2-2
d_call: TRBD1
clone_size: NA
cdr3_aa: CASSSRQGVYTGELFF
cdr3_nt: TGTGCCAGCAGTTCCAGACAGGGGGTTTACACCGGGGAGCTGTTTTTT

v_call: TRBV9
cdr3_length: 16
j_call: TRBJ2-7
d_call: NA
clone_size: NA
cdr3_aa: CASSPHSSGNSYEQYF
cdr3_nt: TGTGCCAGCAGCCCTCATTCGTCAGGCAACTCCTACGAGCAGTACTTC

v_call: TRBV6-6
cdr3_length: 15
j_call: TRBJ2-5
d_call: TRBD2
clone_size: NA
cdr3_aa: CASTLAGANEETQYF
cdr3_nt: TGTGCCAGCACCTTAGCGGGAGCCAATGAAGAGACCCAGTACTTC

v_call: TRBV19
cdr3_length: 12
j_call: TRBJ1-1
d_call: NA
clone_size: NA
cdr3_aa: CASADRNTEAFF
cdr3_nt: TGTGCCAGCGCGGACAGGAACACTGAAGCTTTCTTT

v_call: TRBV18
cdr3_length: 14
j_call: TRBJ2-3
d_call: NA
clone_size: NA
cdr3_aa: CASSPLQTDDTQYF
cdr3_nt: TGTGCCAGCTCACCATTACAGACCGATGATACGCAGTATTTT

v_call: TRBV11-3
cdr3_length: 15
j_call: TRBJ2-1
d_call: NA
clone_size: NA
cdr3_aa: CASSPSGVAYNEQFF
cdr3_nt: TGTGCCAGCAGCCCCTCGGGAGTAGCCTACAATGAGCAGTTCTTC

v_call: TRBV5-1
cdr3_length: 11
j_call: TRBJ2-7
d_call: NA
clone_size: NA
cdr3_aa: CASGLKVWQYF
cdr3_nt: TGCGCCAGCGGACTTAAGGTATGGCAGTACTTC

v_call: TRBV2
cdr3_length: 14
j_call: TRBJ2-3
d_call: TRBD2
clone_size: NA
cdr3_aa: CASTGLAGADTQYF
cdr3_nt: TGTGCCAGCACCGGACTAGCGGGAGCAGATACGCAGTATTTT

v_call: TRBV5-1
cdr3_length: 15
j_call: TRBJ2-3
d_call: NA
clone_size: NA
cdr3_aa: CASSLKTIQQDTQYF
cdr3_nt: TGCGCCAGCAGCTTGAAGACAATTCAGCAAGATACGCAGTATTTT

v_call: TRBV7-6
cdr3_length: 16
j_call: TRBJ2-2
d_call: NA
clone_size: NA
cdr3_aa: CASSLRGRGNTGELFF
cdr3_nt: TGTGCCAGCAGCTTACGAGGGCGGGGTAACACCGGGGAGCTGTTTTTT

v_call: TRBV5-1
cdr3_length: 15
j_call: TRBJ2-1
d_call: NA
clone_size: NA
cdr3_aa: CASSFSNPIDNEQFF
cdr3_nt: TGCGCCAGCAGCTTCTCCAACCCCATAGACAATGAGCAGTTCTTC

v_call: TRBV5-1
cdr3_length: 18
j_call: TRBJ2-7
d_call: NA
clone_size: NA
cdr3_aa: CASSLALTRNRPSYEQYF
cdr3_nt: TGCGCCAGCAGCTTGGCCTTAACCCGAAACAGACCCTCCTACGAGCAGTACTTC

v_call: TRBV9
cdr3_length: 14
j_call: TRBJ2-7
d_call: NA
clone_size: NA
cdr3_aa: CASSVGQRSYEQYF
cdr3_nt: TGTGCCAGCAGCGTAGGGCAGCGCTCCTACGAGCAGTACTTC

v_call: TRBV2
cdr3_length: 13
j_call: TRBJ1-2
d_call: NA
clone_size: NA
cdr3_aa: CASSEDYRLGYTF
cdr3_nt: TGTGCCAGCAGTGAAGACTACAGGCTTGGCTACACCTTC

v_call: TRBV5-4
cdr3_length: 17
j_call: TRBJ2-1
d_call: NA
clone_size: NA
cdr3_aa: CASRSAGTPSSYNEQFF
cdr3_nt: TGTGCCAGCAGATCTGCCGGGACTCCTAGCTCCTACAATGAGCAGTTCTTC

v_call: TRBV19
cdr3_length: 15
j_call: TRBJ1-2
d_call: NA
clone_size: NA
cdr3_aa: CASSPTGGQLYGYTF
cdr3_nt: TGTGCCAGTAGTCCTACGGGTGGACAGTTATATGGCTACACCTTC

v_call: TRBV27
cdr3_length: 15
j_call: TRBJ1-2
d_call: NA
clone_size: once
cdr3_aa: CASSIARSSNYGYTF
cdr3_nt: TGTGCCAGCAGCATCGCTAGAAGTTCTAACTATGGCTACACCTTC

v_call: TRBV11-3
cdr3_length: 14
j_call: TRBJ2-7
d_call: TRBD2
clone_size: NA
cdr3_aa: CASSAPGLASEQYF
cdr3_nt: TGTGCCAGCAGCGCCCCGGGACTAGCGAGCGAGCAGTACTTC

v_call: TRBV29-1
cdr3_length: 13
j_call: TRBJ2-7
d_call: TRBD1
clone_size: NA
cdr3_aa: CSVGGTGNYEQYF
cdr3_nt: TGCAGCGTGGGGGGGACAGGGAACTACGAGCAGTACTTC

v_call: TRBV2
cdr3_length: 11
j_call: TRBJ1-4
d_call: NA
clone_size: NA
cdr3_aa: CASSTEGVPFF
cdr3_nt: TGTGCCAGCAGTACCGAGGGGGTTCCGTTTTTT

v_call: TRBV11-2
cdr3_length: 12
j_call: TRBJ1-2
d_call: NA
clone_size: NA
cdr3_aa: CASSPSGYGYTF
cdr3_nt: TGTGCCAGCAGCCCTAGTGGTTATGGCTACACCTTC

v_call: TRBV10-3
cdr3_length: 17
j_call: TRBJ2-5
d_call: NA
clone_size: NA
cdr3_aa: CAISESSAAGLGGTQYF
cdr3_nt: TGTGCCATCAGTGAGTCGAGTGCAGCGGGCCTTGGGGGGACCCAGTACTTC

v_call: TRBV9
cdr3_length: 14
j_call: TRBJ1-1
d_call: NA
clone_size: NA
cdr3_aa: CASSEEGGSAEAFF
cdr3_nt: TGTGCCAGCAGCGAGGAGGGGGGGTCCGCTGAAGCTTTCTTT

v_call: TRBV7-6
cdr3_length: 16
j_call: TRBJ2-3
d_call: TRBD2
clone_size: NA
cdr3_aa: CASSSLLAGGGYTQYF
cdr3_nt: TGTGCCAGCAGCTCCCTCCTAGCGGGGGGGGGCTATACGCAGTATTTT

v_call: TRBV28
cdr3_length: 16
j_call: TRBJ2-1
d_call: TRBD2
clone_size: once
cdr3_aa: CASSLLAGGSYNEQFF
cdr3_nt: TGTGCCAGCAGTTTACTAGCGGGAGGGTCCTACAATGAGCAGTTCTTC

v_call: TRBV5-1
cdr3_length: 15
j_call: TRBJ2-3
d_call: TRBD2
clone_size: NA
cdr3_aa: CASSYTGGSTDTQYF
cdr3_nt: TGCGCCAGCAGCTACACGGGAGGTTCCACAGATACGCAGTATTTT

v_call: TRBV19
cdr3_length: 15
j_call: TRBJ2-2
d_call: NA
clone_size: NA
cdr3_aa: CASKMAGPNTGELFF
cdr3_nt: TGTGCCAGTAAAATGGCAGGGCCGAACACCGGGGAGCTGTTTTTT

v_call: TRBV4-1
cdr3_length: 15
j_call: TRBJ2-2
d_call: TRBD1
clone_size: NA
cdr3_aa: CASSHPTGGAGELFF
cdr3_nt: TGCGCCAGCAGCCACCCGACAGGGGGGGCCGGGGAGCTGTTTTTT

v_call: TRBV5-6
cdr3_length: 16
j_call: TRBJ2-7
d_call: TRBD1
clone_size: NA
cdr3_aa: CASSLAVFGQGAEQYF
cdr3_nt: TGTGCCAGCAGCTTGGCCGTCTTTGGACAGGGGGCCGAGCAGTACTTC

v_call: TRBV5-4
cdr3_length: 16
j_call: TRBJ2-6
d_call: TRBD2
clone_size: NA
cdr3_aa: CASSLGTSVEANVLTF
cdr3_nt: TGTGCCAGCAGCTTGGGGACTAGCGTGGAGGCCAACGTCCTGACTTTC

v_call: TRBV6-1
cdr3_length: 16
j_call: TRBJ2-3
d_call: TRBD1
clone_size: once
cdr3_aa: CASSEPGTGTPDTQYF
cdr3_nt: TGTGCCAGCAGTGAACCCGGGACAGGTACCCCAGATACGCAGTATTTT

v_call: TRBV2
cdr3_length: 15
j_call: TRBJ2-2
d_call: TRBD2
clone_size: NA
cdr3_aa: CASSGAGANTGELFF
cdr3_nt: TGTGCCAGCAGCGGAGCGGGAGCGAACACCGGGGAGCTGTTTTTT

v_call: TRBV7-2
cdr3_length: 15
j_call: TRBJ2-7
d_call: TRBD2
clone_size: NA
cdr3_aa: CASSKPGLVPYEQYF
cdr3_nt: TGTGCCAGCAGCAAACCGGGACTAGTCCCCTACGAGCAGTACTTC

v_call: TRBV20-1
cdr3_length: 11
j_call: TRBJ1-1
d_call: NA
clone_size: NA
cdr3_aa: CSVGADTEAFF
cdr3_nt: TGCAGTGTCGGAGCCGACACTGAAGCTTTCTTT

v_call: TRBV5-1
cdr3_length: 17
j_call: TRBJ2-1
d_call: NA
clone_size: NA
cdr3_aa: CASSLDGTPMQYNEQFF
cdr3_nt: TGCGCCAGCAGCCTGGACGGGACTCCTATGCAATACAATGAGCAGTTCTTC

v_call: TRBV5-4
cdr3_length: 13
j_call: TRBJ1-1
d_call: NA
clone_size: NA
cdr3_aa: CASSFEENTEAFF
cdr3_nt: TGTGCCAGCAGCTTTGAGGAGAACACTGAAGCTTTCTTT

v_call: TRBV7-2
cdr3_length: 15
j_call: TRBJ2-5
d_call: NA
clone_size: NA
cdr3_aa: CASSPTLGGFETQYF
cdr3_nt: TGTGCCAGCAGCCCAACCCTCGGGGGATTTGAGACCCAGTACTTC

v_call: TRBV29-1
cdr3_length: 13
j_call: TRBJ1-1
d_call: TRBD1
clone_size: NA
cdr3_aa: CSVVRQGVTEAFF
cdr3_nt: TGCAGCGTTGTTAGACAGGGAGTAACTGAAGCTTTCTTT

v_call: TRBV5-6
cdr3_length: 14
j_call: TRBJ2-5
d_call: TRBD1
clone_size: once
cdr3_aa: CASSSTGTQETQYF
cdr3_nt: TGTGCCAGCAGCTCGACAGGGACCCAAGAGACCCAGTACTTC